The entry that follows covers one T cell receptor beta chain sequence. The CDR3 runs 13 residues. V lost 5 bases, J lost 0 bases, and 5 bases lay in between. In germline, CDR1 is SEHNR, CDR2 FQNEAQ (reference sequence). The sample is drawn from a study of blood T cell repertoires in COVID-19. Study context: T cells, B-cell-depleted T cells, or PBMCs supplied cDNA or gDNA.

Authors' data handling: Amplification of reference gene primers was used by the study to estimate nucleated cell counts. Assay: immunoSEQ multiplex PCR; the TCRdb copy retains only in-frame clones and omits some. The DNA gave D and trimming, while V, J and clone size come from that table. Altogether about 130,000 clones are present, around 81% being singletons, with the ten largest covering over 9.5%. The TCR originated in a man in his fifties or sixties with acute or convalescent COVID-19. The V and J genes are TRBV7-9 and TRBJ2-1; D uncertain. What was sequenced was peripheral blood. The CDR3 here is CASSPSSYNEQFF. Written as DNA, the CDR3 is TGTGCCAGCAGCCCGTCCTCCTACAATGAGCAGTTCTTC.